These T cell receptor beta chains were read from a single sample in a study of blood T cell repertoires in COVID-19. The assay was immunoSEQ multiplex PCR, and TCRdb's table has in-frame clones only and misses some. The sample holds some 240,000 clones, 87% seen once. Sample: peripheral blood. The receptors derive from a man in his sixties who had recovered from COVID-19. The CDR3 runs from the conserved cysteine through the conserved F or W. D genes are given only for firm matches. Size is stated for part of the rows, as once, few or many counts, or as a class when the clone is expanded.

d_call j_call cdr3_length v_call clone_size cdr3_aa cdr3_nt
TRBD2 TRBJ2-2 16 TRBV24-1 - CATSDWTSGGIGELFF TGTGCCACCAGTGATTGGACTAGCGGGGGGATCGGGGAGCTGTTTTTT
TRBD1 TRBJ2-2 15 TRBV7-9 few CASSLGRGPTGELFF TGTGCCAGCAGCTTAGGCAGGGGGCCCACCGGGGAGCTGTTTTTT
TRBD1 TRBJ2-7 13 TRBV5-1 - CASSWDRGREQYF TGCGCCAGCAGCTGGGACAGGGGAAGAGAGCAGTACTTC
TRBD1 TRBJ2-2 17 TRBV7-2 - CASSLVFQGAQVGELFF TGTGCCAGCAGCTTAGTTTTCCAGGGGGCGCAGGTCGGGGAGCTGTTTTTT
TRBD1 TRBJ2-1 15 TRBV4-1 - CASSQAGQFYNEQFF TGCGCCAGCAGCCAAGCGGGACAGTTCTACAATGAGCAGTTCTTC
TRBD1 TRBJ2-5 18 TRBV6-1 - CASSEFPPGTGSIETQYF TGTGCCAGCAGTGAATTCCCCCCCGGGACAGGGAGTATAGAGACCCAGTACTTC
- TRBJ1-5 14 TRBV5-1 - CASSLITGGQPQHF TGCGCCAGCAGCTTGATCACAGGCGGACAGCCCCAGCATTTT
- TRBJ2-5 14 TRBV4-1 - CASSQASFQETQYF TGCGCCAGCAGCCAAGCTAGCTTTCAAGAGACCCAGTACTTC
TRBD1 TRBJ1-2 16 TRBV10-3 - CATEGQGSLSNYGYTF TGTGCCACGGAAGGACAGGGGAGCCTCTCCAACTATGGCTACACCTTC
- TRBJ2-7 14 TRBV27 - CASSFQSLSYEQYF TGTGCCAGCAGTTTTCAGTCGCTCTCCTACGAGCAGTACTTC
- TRBJ1-6 13 TRBV12-3/TRBV12-4 once CASSLIINSPLHF TGTGCCAGCAGTTTAATAATAAATTCACCCCTCCACTTT
TRBD1 TRBJ1-1 13 TRBV12-3/TRBV12-4 - CASSSGGAYEAFF TGTGCCAGCAGCTCAGGGGGCGCCTATGAAGCTTTCTTT
- TRBJ1-2 14 TRBV5-1 - CASSYGGANYGYTF TGCGCCAGCAGCTACGGGGGAGCTAACTATGGCTACACCTTC
- TRBJ2-2 14 TRBV2 few CASSSGKGAGELFF TGTGCCAGCAGCTCCGGGAAGGGCGCCGGGGAGCTGTTTTTT
- TRBJ1-5 13 TRBV21-1 - CASRVSDNQPQHF TGTGCCAGCAGGGTAAGCGACAATCAGCCCCAGCATTTT
- TRBJ1-6 15 TRBV20-1 - CSASPPGAHNSPLHF TGCAGTGCTAGTCCCCCAGGGGCCCATAATTCACCCCTCCACTTT
TRBD1 TRBJ1-1 15 TRBV3-1/TRBV3-2 - CASSQEGTGGTEAFF TGTGCCAGCAGCCAAGAAGGGACAGGGGGGACTGAAGCTTTCTTT
- TRBJ2-2 13 TRBV30 - CAWSVYRDGELFF TGTGCCTGGAGTGTATACAGGGACGGGGAGCTGTTTTTT
- TRBJ1-1 13 TRBV9 - CASSSISHTEAFF TGTGCCAGCTCGTCTATTTCACACACTGAAGCTTTCTTT
- TRBJ1-4 12 TRBV19 - CASSHRDEKLFF TGTGCCAGTAGTCACAGGGACGAAAAACTGTTTTTT
- TRBJ2-1 20 TRBV19 - CASNTLGGDARDREDNEQFF TGTGCCAGTAACACCCTCGGGGGTGATGCCCGGGACAGAGAGGACAATGAGCAGTTCTTC
TRBD1 TRBJ2-7 14 TRBV19 few CASSPTGGLYEQYF TGTGCCAGTAGTCCTACAGGGGGCCTCTACGAGCAGTACTTC
TRBD1 TRBJ1-4 15 TRBV6-5 - CASSPGDRPNEKLFF TGTGCCAGCAGTCCCGGGGACAGGCCTAATGAAAAACTGTTTTTT
TRBD1 TRBJ1-5 16 TRBV24-1 - CATSDSRQGYNQPQHF TGTGCCACCAGTGATTCCCGACAGGGGTACAATCAGCCCCAGCATTTT
TRBD1 TRBJ2-1 14 TRBV6-5 - CAGAPGQGPGEQFF TGTGCCGGAGCTCCGGGACAGGGACCCGGTGAGCAGTTCTTC
TRBD1 TRBJ1-5 16 TRBV25-1 - CASSAQGAGSNQPQHF TGTGCCAGCAGTGCTCAGGGGGCCGGTAGCAATCAGCCCCAGCATTTT
- TRBJ1-1 15 TRBV3-1/TRBV3-2 - CASSHLPRRNTEAFF TGTGCCAGCAGCCATTTACCACGGAGAAACACTGAAGCTTTCTTT
- TRBJ2-2 13 TRBV30 - CAWSPQGTGELFF TGTGCCTGGAGTCCTCAGGGGACCGGGGAGCTGTTTTTT
- TRBJ1-1 13 TRBV18 - CASSPRGDTEAFF TGTGCCAGCTCACCACGCGGGGATACTGAAGCTTTCTTT
- TRBJ2-2 15 TRBV4-1 once CASSRNLLVPGELFF TGCGCCAGCAGCCGAAACTTACTAGTCCCCGGGGAGCTGTTTTTT
TRBD1 TRBJ1-3 18 TRBV7-9 - CASSLYPYQGEGGNTIYF TGTGCCAGCAGCTTATACCCCTACCAGGGGGAAGGTGGAAACACCATATATTTT
- TRBJ1-2 14 TRBV19 - CASSAQGFGYGYTF TGTGCCAGCAGCGCCCAGGGGTTCGGCTATGGCTACACCTTC
TRBD1 TRBJ2-1 14 TRBV5-1 - CASSIQGVAYEQFF TGCGCCAGCAGCATACAGGGGGTGGCATATGAGCAGTTCTTC
- TRBJ1-2 15 TRBV10-2 - CASSLLITQTTLYTF TGCGCCAGCAGCCTACTTATTACTCAAACGACTCTCTACACCTTC
- TRBJ1-6 15 TRBV6-1 once CASSEVIAGFSPLHF TGTGCCAGCAGCGAAGTTATAGCGGGCTTTTCACCCCTCCACTTT
TRBD2 TRBJ2-2 19 TRBV18 - CASSHQRLLLAVENGELFF TGTGCCAGCTCACACCAACGCTTGTTACTAGCGGTCGAGAACGGGGAGCTGTTTTTT
TRBD1 TRBJ2-5 18 TRBV18 - CASSPPDLDRVSLETQYF TGTGCCAGCTCACCACCGGACCTAGACAGGGTTTCTTTGGAGACCCAGTACTTC
TRBD1 TRBJ1-2 16 TRBV27 - CASTYQPGGALYGYTF TGTGCCAGCACCTACCAGCCAGGGGGCGCGCTCTATGGCTACACCTTC
TRBD1 TRBJ1-5 15 TRBV6-5 - CASSTGQGLNQPQHF TGTGCCAGCAGTACAGGACAGGGCCTCAATCAGCCCCAGCATTTT
TRBD1 TRBJ1-6 14 TRBV10-3 - CAISESTGGRPLHF TGTGCCATCAGTGAGTCGACAGGGGGGCGACCCCTCCACTTT
TRBD2 TRBJ2-3 14 TRBV5-1 - CASAAGGITDTQYF TGCGCCAGCGCGGCGGGGGGTATCACAGATACGCAGTATTTT
TRBD1 TRBJ2-3 16 TRBV5-1 - CASSLVGTETTDTQYF TGCGCCAGCAGCTTGGTGGGGACAGAAACCACAGATACGCAGTATTTT
TRBD1 TRBJ2-7 15 TRBV18 - CASSTGTGNSYEQYF TGTGCCAGCTCAACCGGGACAGGGAACTCCTACGAGCAGTACTTC
TRBD1 TRBJ1-5 15 TRBV6-5 once CASRLNRGINQPQHF TGTGCCAGCAGGCTGAACAGGGGGATCAATCAGCCCCAGCATTTT
TRBD1 TRBJ2-5 13 TRBV5-4 - CASSPTGGQTQYF TGTGCCAGCAGCCCGACAGGGGGTCAGACCCAGTACTTC